Below, 32 T cell receptor beta chains from the same sample are listed, as sequenced in a study of shared clonotypes between healthy human individuals. Sequenced by immunoSEQ multiplex PCR; TCRdb stores in-frame clones only, minus some. Of 1.4 million or so clones in the sample, approximately 98.5% were seen once. Sequencing input: naive CD4+ T cells sorted from blood. As to subset: CD45RA+ positively selected. The receptors were gathered from a young man in good health.

Worth noting for this clone: Other DNA sequences within the sample encode an identical CDR3. This chain links TRBV18 with TRBJ2-2; D is possibly TRBD2 (5 bases). The germline V and J ends were trimmed by 3 bases and 5 bases, with 10 bases remaining between them. CDR3 length equals 14 residues. Germline CDR1 is KGHSH and CDR2 is LQKENI. The CDR3: CASSPTSGTGELFF. In DNA form, the CDR3 reads TGTGCCAGCTCACCGACAAGCGGTACCGGGGAGCTGTTTTTT.

The chain is built from TRBV6-6 and TRBJ1-2; D is undetermined. Trimming took 5 bases from V and 6 from J, leaving 7 bases between them. CDR1 is MNHNY and CDR2 is SVGAGI in the germline V gene (reference sequence). This CDR3 contains 11 residues. The CDR3 region has the DNA TGTGCCAGCAGTCCCAAGCATGGCTACACCTTC. Amino acids: CASSPKHGYTF.

The V call is TRBV30, the J call TRBJ2-1; 9 bases agree with TRBD1. CDR3 length: 16 residues. Trimming took 5 bases from V and 6 from J; bases not matched to a gene: 14. The germline CDR1 and CDR2 sequences are GTSNPN and SVGIG (reference sequence). The CDR3 coding sequence is TGTGCCTGGGATCCAATCGGGACAGGGACCTCCAATGAGCAGTTCTTC. Amino acids: CAWDPIGTGTSNEQFF.

The rearrangement uses TRBV7-2 and TRBJ2-1; 10 bases map to TRBD2. The V gene's germline CDR1 is SGHTA and CDR2 FQGNSA. The ends lost 6 bases at V and 8 bases at J; junction bases unmatched: 13. There are 16 residues in the CDR3. The CDR3 region is CASRSGRLAGADEQFF. The CDR3 DNA sequence: TGTGCCAGCAGGTCAGGGCGCCTAGCGGGAGCTGATGAGCAGTTCTTC. The variable domain in full, with the rest retrieved from reference TRBV7-2 and TRBJ2-1, is GAGVSQSPSNKVTEKGKDVELRCDPISGHTALYWYRQSLGQGLEFLIYFQGNSAPDKSGLPSDRFSAERTGGSVSTLTIQRTQQEDSAVYLCASRSGRLAGADEQFFGPGTRLTVL.

The V and J genes are TRBV28 and TRBJ2-1, with a possible D match to TRBD2 (5 bases). Germline V gene lookup returns CDR1 MDHEN and CDR2 SYDVKM. V gave up 6 bases and J gave up 9 bases, with 15 bases separating them. There are 13 residues in the CDR3. The CDR3 protein is CASRPVTRVEQFF. The CDR3 bases are TGTGCCAGCAGACCCGTCACTAGAGTTGAGCAGTTCTTC.

The rearrangement links TRBV10-1 to TRBJ2-1; 7 bases map to TRBD2. With V trimmed by 8 bases and J by 0 bases, 7 bases remained unmatched. Per the germline V gene, CDR1 is WNHNN and CDR2 is SYGVQD (reference sequence). This CDR3 is built from 15 residues. CDR3 nucleotides: TGCGCCAGCGCGGGAGACCTGAGCTCCTACAATGAGCAGTTCTTC. It specifies CASAGDLSSYNEQFF.

This clone was picked up one time. CDR3 coding DNA: TGTGCCAGCAGTTCTCAGGGGGGTTCCTACAATGAGCAGTTCTTC. Translated: CASSSQGGSYNEQFF. The rearrangement links TRBV28 to TRBJ2-1, with a weak D call TRBD1 (7 bases). Germline V CDR1 and CDR2: MDHEN, SYDVKM. This CDR3 is built from 15 residues. The V and J ends lost 4 bases and 1 base respectively, with 11 bases between them.

CDR3 nucleotides: TGTGCCAGCAGCTTCCCGCTAGAGATGGGAGCTAGCGGGAGTAGCGAGCAGTACTTC. This gives the protein CASSFPLEMGASGSSEQYF. This chain connects TRBV7-6 to TRBJ2-7; 10 bases map to TRBD2. The V gene end was trimmed by 3 bases and the J gene end by 6 bases; junction bases not matched to a gene: 20. The CDR3 has 19 residues. Germline CDR1 reads SGHVS; CDR2 reads FNYEAQ.

V and J are TRBV5-4 and TRBJ2-5, with TRBD1 as a possible D gene (6 bases). Trimming cost V 3 bases and J 1 base, with 10 bases left between them. Germline CDR1 and CDR2: SGHNT and YYREEE (reference sequence). This CDR3 is 14 amino acids long. CDR3 loop: CASSYWTAQETQYF. Written as DNA, the CDR3 is TGTGCCAGCAGCTATTGGACAGCCCAAGAGACCCAGTACTTC.

CDR3 in amino acids: CAISQATGGHTEAFF. The CDR3 DNA follows: TGTGCCATCAGTCAAGCTACAGGGGGGCACACTGAAGCTTTCTTT. This chain joins TRBV10-3 and TRBJ1-1; 8 nucleotides agree with TRBD1. Germline V gives CDR1 ENHRY, CDR2 SYGVKD. The trim removed 5 bases at V and 3 bases at J, leaving 8 bases unmatched. The CDR3 length is 15 residues.

V and J are TRBV10-1 and TRBJ2-7; D uncertain. The V end was cut by 4 bases, the J end by 6 bases, with 13 bases between. Germline CDR1 and CDR2: WNHNN and SYGVQD (reference sequence). The CDR3 has 13 amino acids. The CDR3 bases are TGCGCCAGCAGTGCCCGAGAATGGGGCGAGCAGTACTTC. It translates to CASSAREWGEQYF.

This chain connects TRBV2 to TRBJ2-5; perhaps D is TRBD1 or TRBD2 (6 bases each). Germline CDR1 and CDR2: SNHLY and FYNNEI. The V and J ends lost 6 bases and 7 bases respectively, with 18 bases between them. The CDR3 covers 14 residues. The chain's CDR3 is CASRRGATPGTQYF. As DNA, the CDR3 is TGTGCCAGCAGGAGGGGGGCAACCCCCGGGACCCAGTACTTC.

The J gene is TRBJ2-4, the V gene TRBV11-2; 10 bases agree with TRBD2. The CDR3 totals 18 residues. Germline CDR1 reads SGHAT; CDR2 reads FQNNGV. The V and J ends lost 1 base and 4 bases, in that order; junction bases with no gene match: 10. The CDR3 nucleotides read TGTGCCAGCAGCTTAGTCTCTAGCGGGAGTATTGATAAAAACATTCAGTACTTC. It translates to CASSLVSSGSIDKNIQYF.

This clone was seen a single time. The V and J genes are TRBV18 and TRBJ2-2; 8 positions agree with TRBD1. Germline loops: CDR1 KGHSH, CDR2 LQKENI. The length of the CDR3 is 16 residues. The junction had 3 bases not matched to a gene; V was cut back by 3 bases and J by 0 bases. The CDR3 region is CASSPRGQANTGELFF. DNA for the CDR3: TGTGCCAGCTCACCCAGGGGACAGGCGAACACCGGGGAGCTGTTTTTT.

CDR3 nucleotides: TGTGCCAGCAGCCCGCATCCGACAGGGTTCGAGCAGTACTTC. As protein: CASSPHPTGFEQYF. The chain is built from TRBV7-2 and TRBJ2-7; 7 bases line up with TRBD1. This CDR3 has 14 residues. CDR1 is SGHTA and CDR2 is FQGNSA in the germline V gene. Unmatched junction bases numbered 10, after V lost 5 bases and J lost 6 bases.

This rearrangement joins TRBV5-1 to TRBJ1-4; D gene uncertain. Germline-derived CDR1 and CDR2 are SGHRS and YFSETQ. The CDR3 sequence is 13 residues long. V was shortened by 5 bases and J by 0 bases, with 5 bases between the two germline ends. DNA of the CDR3: TGCGCCAGCAGACCTGCAACTAATGAAAAACTGTTTTTT. Translation: CASRPATNEKLFF.

The V call is TRBV13, the J call TRBJ2-1; D is unclear. Trimming took 3 bases from V and 0 from J, leaving 6 bases between them. The CDR3 covers 14 residues. Germline values: CDR1 PRHDT, CDR2 FYEKMQ (reference sequence). The CDR3 nucleotides read TGTGCCAGCAGCTTGACGAGCTCCTACAATGAGCAGTTCTTC. It codes for CASSLTSSYNEQFF.

The chain carries TRBV9 and TRBJ2-5; TRBD1 matches 12 bases. The CDR3 has 15 residues. Germline-derived CDR1 and CDR2 are SGDLS and YYNGEE. J lost 5 bases, V lost 3 bases, and 5 bases had no gene match. The CDR3 region is CASSGPGQGAETQYF. DNA of the CDR3: TGTGCCAGCAGCGGACCGGGACAGGGGGCTGAGACCCAGTACTTC.

The chain joins TRBV29-1 to TRBJ2-2, with 9 bases that match TRBD1. J gave up 5 bases and V 6 bases, and 4 bases lay outside the gene matches. The CDR3 sequence is 13 residues long. Germline V gene sequence: CDR1 SQVTM, CDR2 ANQGSEA. The CDR3, as DNA: TGCAGCGTCGGGACAGGGTGGACCGGGGAGCTGTTTTTT. The encoded protein is CSVGTGWTGELFF.

V gene TRBV27 combines with J gene TRBJ2-1; a possible D gene is TRBD1 (7 bases). Per germline, CDR1 MNHEY and CDR2 SMNVEV (reference sequence). The CDR3 runs to 14 residues. V lost 5 bases and J 5 bases, leaving 13 bases between the germline ends. The CDR3 DNA sequence: TGTGCCAGCAGTCCAGGGGGGTCTGACAATGAGCAGTTCTTC. Its protein product is CASSPGGSDNEQFF.

The chain employs TRBV6-5 and TRBJ2-1; D call uncertain. Germline assignment: CDR1 MNHEY and CDR2 SVGAGI. The CDR3 consists of 13 residues. Trimming took off 11 bases at V and 2 bases at J, with 13 bases between the two ends. This CDR3 is CALTGLPYNEQFF. The CDR3 DNA follows: TGTGCCCTAACCGGATTGCCCTACAATGAGCAGTTCTTC.

This clone is a singleton in its sample. The gene calls are TRBV9 and TRBJ2-1; D is possibly TRBD2 (5 bases). The germline V gene has CDR1 SGDLS and CDR2 YYNGEE. The CDR3 runs to 16 residues. The V and J ends lost 4 bases and 0 bases respectively, with 14 bases between them. The CDR3 region is CASSPRTGSSYNEQFF. In DNA, the CDR3 is TGTGCCAGCAGCCCCCGGACGGGAAGCTCCTACAATGAGCAGTTCTTC.

This clone was found once. V and J are TRBV7-6 and TRBJ2-7, with 9 nucleotides matching TRBD2. The CDR3 contains 16 residues. With V trimmed by 1 base and J by 3 bases, 7 bases remained unmatched. Germline assignment: CDR1 SGHVS and CDR2 FNYEAQ. The CDR3 bases are TGTGCCAGCAGCTTAGGCGGGAGGGCCGGGATCTACGAGCAGTACTTC. Its translation: CASSLGGRAGIYEQYF.

V and J are TRBV7-2 and TRBJ1-5, with TRBD1 matching over 7 bases. Germline V CDR1 and CDR2: SGHTA, FQGNSA. Losses at the gene ends were 4 bases for V and 0 bases for J; bases not matched to a gene: 9. This CDR3 contains 17 residues. CDR3: CASSSFGTAYSNQPQHF. The DNA of the CDR3 is TGTGCCAGCAGCTCCTTTGGGACAGCTTATAGCAATCAGCCCCAGCATTTT.

The V gene is TRBV11-2, the J gene TRBJ1-3, with D possibly being TRBD1 (5 bases). Trimming shortened V by 1 base and J by 7 bases, and 17 bases separated the two germline ends. The CDR3 covers 16 residues. The germline V gene encodes CDR1 SGHAT and CDR2 FQNNGV. The CDR3 DNA sequence: TGTGCCAGCAGCTTAGTATGGGGCGTCTTGGGGAACACCATATATTTT. Amino acids: CASSLVWGVLGNTIYF.

This clone is a singleton in its sample. The chain carries TRBV7-9 and TRBJ1-4; D possibly corresponds to TRBD1 (6 bases). The CDR3 totals 16 residues. Germline V gene sequence: CDR1 SEHNR, CDR2 FQNEAQ (reference sequence). Trimming took 1 base from V and 2 from J, leaving 11 bases between them. CDR3 bases: TGTGCCAGCAGCTTAGTCAGGGGTCAGACTAATGAAAAACTGTTTTTT. Translating it yields CASSLVRGQTNEKLFF.

The chain links TRBV10-3 to TRBJ2-7; the match to TRBD2 covers 8 bases. Trimming cost V 4 bases and J 2 bases; bases outside gene matches: 13. Germline V gene data show CDR1 as ENHRY and CDR2 as SYGVKD. This CDR3 is 17 amino acids long. The CDR3 protein is CAISGGAGTRAPYEQYF. CDR3 DNA sequence: TGTGCCATCAGTGGAGGGGCCGGGACTAGGGCTCCCTACGAGCAGTACTTC.

This clone was seen just once. The sample carries other DNA sequences with the same CDR3. The chain uses TRBV7-9 and TRBJ2-1, with 11 bases matching TRBD2. V was pared by 2 bases and J by 5 bases, with 2 bases of the junction left unmatched. Germline V gene data show CDR1 as SEHNR and CDR2 as FQNEAQ (reference sequence). The CDR3 totals 15 residues. DNA for the CDR3: TGTGCCAGCAGCTTACTAGCGGGGGGAAACAATGAGCAGTTCTTC. Its protein product is CASSLLAGGNNEQFF.

This sequence joins TRBV9 and TRBJ2-5; TRBD2 matches 11 bases. Losses at the gene ends were 3 bases for V and 4 bases for J; bases not matched to a gene: 5. Germline V CDR1 and CDR2: SGDLS, YYNGEE. CDR3 size: 15 residues. The CDR3 loop reads CASSDGTSGGETQYF. DNA of the CDR3: TGTGCCAGCAGCGACGGGACTAGCGGTGGAGAGACCCAGTACTTC.

The CDR3 DNA reads as TGTGCTCACCAGCAACAGACTGGCTACACCTTC. Its translation is CAHQQQTGYTF. The chain carries TRBV28 and TRBJ1-2; D is undetermined. The CDR3 length is 11 residues. Germline V lookup: CDR1 MDHEN, CDR2 SYDVKM.

The chain combines TRBV18 with TRBJ2-2; the match to TRBD2 covers 13 bases. The CDR3 sequence is 15 residues long. Germline V gene lookup returns CDR1 KGHSH and CDR2 LQKENI. V dropped 6 bases and J dropped 6; count of bases not matched to a gene: 4. The CDR3 nucleotides read TGTGCCAGCTCCCCGGGACTAGCGGGATCCGGGGAGCTGTTTTTT. This gives the protein CASSPGLAGSGELFF.

The CDR3 protein is CASSLVADEKLFF. The CDR3, as DNA: TGCGCCAGCAGCTTGGTGGCAGATGAAAAACTGTTTTTT. The genes are TRBV5-1 and TRBJ1-4; D gene ambiguous. Per germline, CDR1 SGHRS and CDR2 YFSETQ. CDR3 size: 13 residues. V was clipped by 0 bases and J by 6 bases, with 6 bases between them.